Detailed here is one T cell receptor (beta chain). 13 Jbeta primers and 60 Vbeta primers were used for the PCR. Repertoires were generated with immunoSEQ multiplex PCR, while TCRdb's copy carries only in-frame clones and drops some. The table records fewer than 130,000 clones, 76% of them present only once. Germline V CDR1 and CDR2: MDHEN, SYDVKM. V was pared by 6 bases and J by 7 bases, with 6 bases of the junction left unmatched. The CDR3 contains 14 residues. The source of the sample is a study of cytomegalovirus exposure and HLA in healthy donors. Input material: PBMCs. This chain connects TRBV28 to TRBJ1-6, with 7 bases fitting TRBD1. The sequence was obtained from a man under 40 in good health and CMV-seropositive. In DNA, the CDR3 is TGTGCCAGCAGCCCGACAGGGTGGAATTCACCCCTCCACTTT. Amino acid sequence: CASSPTGWNSPLHF.